Here is one T cell receptor beta chain with its context. The sample is drawn from a study of blood T cell repertoires in COVID-19. Turning to the study itself: COVID-19 samples from acute and convalescent phases originated in the United States, Italy and Spain. PBMCs, B-cell-depleted T cells, or T cells provided the cDNA or gDNA that made up the material.

The trim removed 3 bases at V and 3 bases at J, leaving 4 bases unmatched. CDR1 and CDR2 (germline): KGHSH, LQKENI. The CDR3 sequence is 15 residues long. The data were produced by immunoSEQ multiplex PCR, yet TCRdb's version contains in-frame clones alone and is incomplete. The sample holds roughly 150,000 clones, 70% to 90% seen once. The origin of this receptor is a woman in her sixties or seventies with acute or convalescent COVID-19. The gene calls are TRBV18 and TRBJ1-5; 8 bases align to TRBD1. What was sequenced was peripheral blood. CDR3 bases: TGTGCCAGCTCACCCCTGACAGGGGACAATCAGCCCCAGCATTTT. This codes for CASSPLTGDNQPQHF.